This note documents a single TCR beta chain sequence. Its target is unknown. The CDR3 carries no conserved terminal phenylalanine or tryptophan, so it likely arises from a read error. This sample stems from a study of early T cells in non-severe SARS-CoV-2 infection. Study context: Chains were not paired, and sequencing was done on bulk RNA from unsorted whole blood.

Whole-study findings and limits: The VDJdb matching leaned toward anti-spike CD8 responses and overlooked private and CD4 specificities.

Unique molecular identifier tags were affixed to discrete cDNA molecules. TCRdb used MiXCR to reprocess the 5' RACE reads, holding one entry per CDR3 protein. The sample lists under 95,000 distinct CDR3 sequences; less than 15% were seen once. This clonotype originated in an adult who was a healthcare worker with PCR-confirmed SARS-CoV-2 infection or an uninfected control (not recorded which). Sequenced: whole blood.

This chain's CDR3 is CSALAGLAIPQETQYL. CDR3 nucleotide sequence: TGCAGTGCGCTGGCCGGACTGGCTATTCCCCAAGAGACCCAGTACTTG. The genes are TRBV20-1 and TRBJ2-5; tentatively, D is TRBD2 (5 bases). The V and J ends lost 6 bases and 1 base respectively, with 21 bases between them. The CDR3 totals 16 residues. Germline lookup yields CDR1 DFQATT and CDR2 SNEGSKA (reference sequence).